The 28 T cell receptor beta chains below were found in one sample sequenced in a study of blood T cell repertoires in COVID-19. Clones were read by immunoSEQ multiplex PCR, and TCRdb kept only the in-frame ones, dropping some. The sample holds roughly 250,000 clones, about 87% seen once. The sequencing sample was made of peripheral blood. The receptors shown here come from a human donor in a cohort sampled during active COVID-19.

A remark on this clone: Additional DNA sequences in this sample encode the identical CDR3. The rearrangement joins TRBV7-2 to TRBJ1-6, with 11 bases that match TRBD1. V lost 3 bases to trimming and J lost 10 bases; unmatched junction nucleotides: 5. The CDR3 has 15 residues. Germline CDR1 SGHTA, CDR2 FQGNSA. The CDR3 is CASSFTGTGGSPLHF. In DNA, the CDR3 is TGTGCCAGCAGCTTCACCGGGACAGGGGGATCACCCCTCCACTTT. Together with reference TRBV7-2 and TRBJ1-6, the CDR3 gives the full variable domain: GAGVSQSPSNKVTEKGKDVELRCDPISGHTALYWYRQSLGQGLEFLIYFQGNSAPDKSGLPSDRFSAERTGGSVSTLTIQRTQQEDSAVYLCASSFTGTGGSPLHFGNGTRLTVT.

V usage is TRBV10-3 and J usage is TRBJ2-1; 9 bases are shared with TRBD1. With 7 bases clipped from V and 7 bases from J, the junction kept 8 bases outside the gene matches. Germline V gene sequence: CDR1 ENHRY, CDR2 SYGVKD. This CDR3 contains 14 residues. CDR3 nucleotide sequence: TGTGCCATCAATAAGGGACAGGGCCTAAATGAGCAGTTCTTC. This encodes CAINKGQGLNEQFF.

The chain joins TRBV6-5 to TRBJ2-2, with a tentative D call TRBD1 (5 bases). Germline assignment: CDR1 MNHEY and CDR2 SVGAGI. The V gene lost 7 bases and the J gene lost 2 bases, with 14 bases spanning the gap. The CDR3 has 15 residues. For the CDR3, the DNA is TGTGCCAGCACCCGGACATCGGCTAACACCGGGGAGCTGTTTTTT. It specifies CASTRTSANTGELFF.

This clone has just one count. The V gene is TRBV2, the J gene TRBJ2-7, with 7 nucleotides matching TRBD2. V gave up 2 bases and J gave up 4 bases; unmatched junction bases: 23. In germline, CDR1 is SNHLY, CDR2 FYNNEI. This CDR3 is 20 amino acids long. The CDR3, as DNA: TGTGCCAGCAGTGAATATGCGTGGACTAGTGTTTTTAACACCCAATACGAGCAGTACTTC. It translates to CASSEYAWTSVFNTQYEQYF.

This chain uses TRBV5-1 with TRBJ1-6; TRBD1 matches at 7 bases. The J segment lost 12 bases and the V segment lost 1 base, leaving 13 bases of the junction unmatched. The CDR3 runs 16 residues. Germline CDR1 is SGHRS and CDR2 is YFSETQ. CDR3 protein: CASSLQGTDDRLPLHF. The CDR3 DNA is TGCGCCAGCAGCTTGCAGGGGACAGACGACCGTCTACCCCTCCACTTT.

The chain carries TRBV19 and TRBJ2-3; 8 nucleotides agree with TRBD1. CDR3 length: 15 amino acids. With 4 bases clipped from V and 1 base from J, the junction kept 4 bases outside the gene matches. CDR1 and CDR2 from the germline V gene are LNHDA and SQIVND (reference sequence). The CDR3 sequence: CASSTDRGGTDTQYF. Written as DNA, the CDR3 is TGTGCCAGTAGTACAGACAGGGGCGGCACAGATACGCAGTATTTT.

The chain combines TRBV19 with TRBJ2-3; 7 nucleotides match TRBD2. V dropped 3 bases and J dropped 6; count of bases not matched to a gene: 9. This CDR3 region has 15 residues. The germline CDR1 and CDR2 sequences are LNHDA and SQIVND (reference sequence). The DNA of the CDR3 is TGTGCCAGTAGTATGGGAGGGATGCGTAGGGATACGCAGTATTTT. Protein: CASSMGGMRRDTQYF.

The sample holds a few counts of this clone. The V gene is TRBV14, the J gene TRBJ2-2; 8 bases are a match to TRBD1. This CDR3 region has 16 residues. V shed 3 bases and J 3 bases; nucleotides not matched to a gene: 6. Looked up from germline, CDR1 is SGHDN and CDR2 is FVKESK. The CDR3 reads CASSHRGREDTGELFF. In nucleotides, the CDR3 is TGTGCCAGCAGCCACAGGGGGCGCGAGGACACCGGGGAGCTGTTTTTT.

The V call is TRBV3-1 (or the pseudogene TRBV3-2), the J call TRBJ2-7; tentatively, D is TRBD1 (6 bases). Germline-derived CDR1 and CDR2 are LGHDT and YNNKEL (reference sequence). Deletions cut 4 bases from V and 6 bases from J, with 13 bases between. There are 13 residues in the CDR3. The DNA for the CDR3 is TGTGCCAGCAGCCGGGTCCAGGGGAGCGAGCAGTACTTC. Translating gives CASSRVQGSEQYF.

The chain recombines TRBV7-2 with TRBJ2-7; TRBD2 matches at 9 bases. Germline lookup yields CDR1 SGHTA and CDR2 FQGNSA. The CDR3 consists of 14 residues. Germline trimming cut 4 bases from V and 3 bases from J; bases unmatched to any gene: 4. The CDR3, as DNA: TGTGCCAGCAGCTACACAGCGGGGGGCTACGAGCAGTACTTC. Translated, it gives CASSYTAGGYEQYF.

The chain couples TRBV2 to TRBJ2-2, with D possibly TRBD2 on 5 matching bases. V dropped 4 bases and J dropped 8 bases, with 11 bases sitting between them. The length of the CDR3 is 13 residues. The germline V gene encodes CDR1 SNHLY and CDR2 FYNNEI. CDR3 in amino acids: CASSVLASGELFF. The CDR3 nucleotides read TGTGCCAGCAGTGTCCTAGCTAGTGGGGAGCTGTTTTTT.

CDR3 bases: TGTGCCAGCAGCTTAGGGACTTTGTGGATTCAGTACTTC. Encoded protein: CASSLGTLWIQYF. The chain joins TRBV11-2 to TRBJ2-4; maybe TRBD2 (5 bases). CDR1 SGHAT and CDR2 FQNNGV come from the germline V gene. The CDR3 loop spans 13 amino acids. The ends were cut back, 1 base at V and 10 bases at J, with 11 bases in the middle.

This rearrangement joins TRBV29-1 to TRBJ2-7; D is undetermined. The CDR3 runs to 11 residues. Germline CDR1 and CDR2: SQVTM and ANQGSEA. V was shortened by 7 bases and J by 3 bases, with 10 bases between the two germline ends. CDR3: CSAVQVYEQYF. CDR3 bases: TGCAGCGCCGTACAAGTCTACGAGCAGTACTTC.

In this sample, this clone turned up a few times. V is TRBV13 and J is TRBJ1-1; 8 bases match TRBD1. CDR1 and CDR2 from the germline V gene are PRHDT and FYEKMQ (reference sequence). After removal of 2 bases from V and 4 bases from J, the junction contained 9 bases not matched to a gene. There are 16 residues in the CDR3. Here the CDR3 DNA reads TGTGCCAGCAGCTTAATGGCAGGGGGCATGGGCACTGAAGCTTTCTTT. This gives the protein CASSLMAGGMGTEAFF.

This chain uses TRBV19 with TRBJ2-2; D ambiguous. Germline V CDR1 and CDR2: LNHDA, SQIVND (reference sequence). The CDR3 extends over 15 amino acids. The V end lost 7 bases, the J end lost 7 bases, and 19 bases lay between the germline ends. The CDR3 loop is CASNWQRLGGGELFF. DNA for the CDR3: TGTGCCAGTAACTGGCAGCGACTTGGCGGCGGGGAGCTGTTTTTT.

The chain joins TRBV19 to TRBJ2-3; 11 nucleotides match TRBD1. Trimming cost V 7 bases and J 4 bases; bases outside gene matches: 4. The germline gives CDR1 LNHDA, CDR2 SQIVND (reference sequence). CDR3 length: 14 amino acids. This CDR3 is CASKPGQGADTQYF. The CDR3 DNA is TGTGCCAGTAAACCGGGACAGGGGGCAGATACGCAGTATTTT.

This clone turned up a few times. A single base separates this from a much larger clone, so it may be a read error. The sample carries other DNA sequences with the same CDR3. The chain joins TRBV18 to TRBJ1-2, with no clear D. The germline V gene encodes CDR1 KGHSH and CDR2 LQKENI. The V gene lost 1 base and the J gene lost 3 bases, with 6 bases spanning the gap. CDR3 length equals 13 residues. The CDR3 spells CASSPRGDYGYTF. The CDR3 region has the DNA TGTGCCAGCTCACCACGGGGAGACTATGGCTACACCTTC.

The chain joins TRBV5-1 to TRBJ1-1; D may be TRBD1 (5 bases). Germline V CDR1 and CDR2: SGHRS, YFSETQ. The CDR3 has 16 amino acids. V was clipped by 0 bases and J by 0 bases, with 12 bases between them. The CDR3 loop is CASSLGSGLMNTEAFF. The CDR3 coding sequence is TGCGCCAGCAGCTTGGGCTCAGGGCTTATGAACACTGAAGCTTTCTTT.

The chain joins TRBV4-3 to TRBJ2-1, with D uncertain. Trimming shortened V by 0 bases and J by 9 bases, and 12 bases separated the two germline ends. CDR1 and CDR2 from the germline V gene are LGHNA and YSLEER. The CDR3 totals 14 residues. CDR3 loop: CASSQEAQVGEQFF. CDR3 DNA: TGCGCCAGCAGCCAAGAAGCTCAGGTTGGTGAGCAGTTCTTC.

The V call is TRBV5-1, the J call TRBJ1-1, with a possible D match to TRBD1 (6 bases). CDR1 is SGHRS and CDR2 is YFSETQ in the germline V gene. V lost 4 bases and J 1 base, leaving 14 bases between the germline ends. The CDR3 covers 15 residues. In nucleotides, the CDR3 is TGCGCCAGCAGCCACCGCGGACAGAGGAACACTGAAGCTTTCTTT. It yields the protein CASSHRGQRNTEAFF.

V is TRBV7-9 and J is TRBJ2-3, with no clear D. The CDR3 has 14 residues. V was trimmed by 3 bases and J by 5 bases, leaving 12 bases between them. Germline loops: CDR1 SEHNR, CDR2 FQNEAQ (reference sequence). The CDR3 region is CASSFSASRDTQYF. The CDR3 nucleotides are TGTGCCAGCAGCTTTAGTGCGTCGCGAGATACGCAGTATTTT.

This clone showed up just once. V is TRBV19 and J is TRBJ2-1; the match to TRBD1 covers 8 bases. V gave up 7 bases and J gave up 3 bases; unmatched junction bases: 14. Germline V gene lookup returns CDR1 LNHDA and CDR2 SQIVND (reference sequence). The CDR3 is 17 residues long. This CDR3 reads CASNPGGLKIGYNEQFF. The CDR3 DNA sequence: TGTGCCAGTAACCCAGGGGGCTTAAAGATAGGCTACAATGAGCAGTTCTTC.

This sequence joins TRBV4-3 and TRBJ1-2, with a weak D call TRBD1 (5 bases). The CDR3 is 16 amino acids. The V end lost 0 bases, the J end lost 4 bases, and 15 bases lay between the germline ends. Germline V gene data show CDR1 as LGHNA and CDR2 as YSLEER. Written as DNA, the CDR3 is TGCGCCAGCAGCCAAGAACGGGAGACAGAGGTCTATGGCTACACCTTC. It translates to CASSQERETEVYGYTF.

In this sample, this clone turned up once. The rearrangement joins TRBV6-6 to TRBJ2-1; TRBD1 agrees at 9 bases. From germline, CDR1 is MNHNY and CDR2 SVGAGI (reference sequence). V was pared by 7 bases and J by 5 bases, with 12 bases of the junction left unmatched. The CDR3 spans 16 residues. The CDR3 bases are TGTGCCAGCACCAGGGGCTTCGGACAGGGGAACAATGAGCAGTTCTTC. Translation: CASTRGFGQGNNEQFF.

The chain couples TRBV29-1 to TRBJ1-5, with D tentatively TRBD1 (5 bases). The length of the CDR3 is 14 residues. The germline gives CDR1 SQVTM, CDR2 ANQGSEA. V lost 6 bases, J lost 5 bases, and 17 bases lay in between. The CDR3 reads CSVAPGGTHQPQHF. CDR3 nucleotide sequence: TGCAGCGTCGCCCCGGGGGGTACCCATCAGCCCCAGCATTTT.

In its sample, this clone was seen a few times. The chain links TRBV7-6 to TRBJ2-3; 11 nucleotides line up with TRBD2. V was clipped by 8 bases and J by 2 bases; unmatched bases: 6. This CDR3 is 15 amino acids long. Germline V gene lookup returns CDR1 SGHVS and CDR2 FNYEAQ. The CDR3 loop reads CASQSSGGSTDTQYF. CDR3 nucleotides: TGTGCCAGCCAATCTAGCGGGGGGTCCACAGATACGCAGTATTTT.

This clone occurred once. The chain carries TRBV11-1 and TRBJ2-3, with 8 bases lining up with TRBD1. Germline V gene lookup returns CDR1 SGHAT and CDR2 FQDESV (reference sequence). CDR3 length: 15 amino acids. Unmatched junction bases numbered 5, after V lost 5 bases and J lost 1 base. CDR3 loop: CASSNEGQGTDTQYF. The CDR3 coding sequence is TGTGCCAGCAGCAATGAGGGACAGGGCACAGATACGCAGTATTTT.

The chain employs TRBV19 and TRBJ2-1; 12 nucleotides align to TRBD2. CDR1 is LNHDA, CDR2 SQIVND, per germline (reference sequence). The CDR3 extends over 16 amino acids. Trimming removed 6 bases from V and 10 bases from J; junction bases left unmatched: 13. The CDR3 nucleotides read TGTGCCAGTAGCATAATGACGGCTAGCGGGAGGGAGGAGCAGTTCTTC. Residues: CASSIMTASGREEQFF.